Sequencing of this T cell receptor beta chain was carried out in a study of a mutant IDH1 vaccine in newly diagnosed glioma. Study summary: Vaccine administration was initiated 4-6 weeks following radiotherapy alone, or with temozolomide cycles. It was at week 35 that visit V12 occurred, and at week 47 that visit V13 did.

Time point: week 35, safety follow-up. Doses consisted of 300 ug of mutant IDH1 20-mer peptide each, paired with topical imiquimod. In weeks 1, 3, 5, 7, 11, 15, 19 and 23, patients were vaccinated. Each astrocytoma in the donors was new, WHO grade 3 or 4, IDH1-mutant and ATRX-lost. Looked up from germline, CDR1 is SGHTS and CDR2 is YDEGEE. The CDR3 is 16 amino acids. With 4 bases removed from V and 3 bases from J, the gap between germline ends came to 18 bases. Here immunoSEQ multiplex PCR was the method, and the copy in TCRdb shows in-frame clones only, minus some. The sample shows some 46,000 clones, approximately 92% of them seen only once. About this clone itself: Its antigen is currently unknown.

The chain links TRBV5-8 to TRBJ2-3; D is perhaps TRBD2 (7 bases). The sample was PBMCs, taken from a glioma patient whose treatment included an IDH1 peptide vaccine. The receptor's source is a man aged 45-65 years with glioma. The CDR3 DNA follows: TGTGCCAGCAGCCCACTGGAGGGGGGGCGTACAGATACGCAGTATTTT. Protein product: CASSPLEGGRTDTQYF.